This entry lists 25 T cell receptor beta chains sequenced from one sample in a study of molecular identifiers for immune sequencing clone quantification. TCRdb redid the calling of the PCR reads with MiXCR, one entry per CDR3 protein. The profile shows hundreds of thousands of distinct CDR3 sequences, 24% of them singletons. Input material: naive CD8+ T cells from blood, with Jurkat cell RNA spiked in. Subset specified: FACS-sorted CD8+CD4-CCR7+CD45RA+ naive T cells. The receptors derive from a human donor in good health. Some libraries in this study had Jurkat cell RNA spiked in.

This clonotype was seen ten or more times. Relative to the germline gene, one junction end is altered; a read error may explain this. This rearrangement joins TRBV9 to TRBJ2-2; 8 nucleotides align to TRBD2. Per the germline V gene, CDR1 is SGDLS and CDR2 is YYNGEE. CDR3 size: 13 residues. CDR3 nucleotides: TGTGCCAGTAGCGGGGAGCGCACCGGGGAGCTGTTTTTT. Its protein product is CASSGERTGELFF.

There are many counts of this clonotype. The chain joins TRBV7-2 to TRBJ2-3; D is perhaps TRBD2 (5 bases). V lost 5 bases, J lost 2 bases, and 17 bases lay in between. The CDR3 has 16 residues. The germline V gene has CDR1 SGHTA and CDR2 FQGNSA. The CDR3 reads CASSPSVGGYTDTQYF. The CDR3 DNA follows: TGTGCCAGCAGCCCAAGTGTTGGCGGGTACACAGATACGCAGTATTTT.

This clonotype occurred many times. This rearrangement joins TRBV9 to TRBJ2-2; unclear D gene. CDR3 length: 12 amino acids. With 4 bases removed from V and 7 bases from J, the gap between germline ends came to 8 bases. Germline V gives CDR1 SGDLS, CDR2 YYNGEE. The CDR3 region has the DNA TGTGCCAGCAGCTCACAGTTCGGGGAGCTGTTTTTT. It encodes CASSSQFGELFF.

This clonotype was seen at least ten times. The V call is TRBV27, the J call TRBJ1-2; D remains ambiguous. The CDR3 has 14 residues. Germline CDR1 is MNHEY and CDR2 is SMNVEV (reference sequence). V was shortened by 4 bases and J by 4 bases, with 13 bases between the two germline ends. CDR3 protein: CASSSRDTLYGYTF. The CDR3 coding sequence is TGTGCCAGCAGTTCTAGAGACACGCTCTATGGCTACACCTTC.

Turning to this clonotype: Since a much larger clone is just one base distant, this may be a read error. The chain links TRBV30 to TRBJ1-2; D is unclear. Per the germline V gene, CDR1 is GTSNPN and CDR2 is SVGIG (reference sequence). The CDR3 is 12 residues long. CDR3 DNA sequence: TGTGCCTGGAGTGTAGTAGGGATTGGCTGCACCTTC. Its translation: CAWSVVGIGCTF.

Turning to this clonotype: A much larger clonotype is one base distant, so this may be a read error. V and J are TRBV7-9 and TRBJ1-1; D call uncertain. The CDR3 runs 12 residues. Per germline, CDR1 SEHNR and CDR2 FQNEAQ (reference sequence). V was shortened by 5 bases and J by 7 bases, with 11 bases between the two germline ends. CDR3 DNA sequence: TGTGCCAGCAGCCTCGACAACTATGAAGCTTTCTTT. This gives the protein CASSLDNYEAFF.

The gene calls are TRBV7-9 and TRBJ2-3, with D maybe TRBD2 (5 bases). The V and J ends lost 0 bases and 11 bases respectively, with 18 bases between them. CDR3 length: 15 residues. CDR1 and CDR2 from the germline V gene are SEHNR and FQNEAQ (reference sequence). In nucleotides, the CDR3 is TGTGCCAGCAGCTTAGCGGAGTCCCTGATCGGAGGGCAGTATTTT. Translation gives CASSLAESLIGGQYF.

Comments on this clonotype: This may arise from a read error, as a much more abundant clone is one base away. The chain employs TRBV7-2 and TRBJ2-3, with 11 positions matching TRBD2. Germline assignment: CDR1 SGHTA and CDR2 FQGNSA. The length of the CDR3 is 16 residues. The CDR3 sequence is CASRFSGRATIDTQYF. CDR3 bases: TGTGCCAGCCGCTTTAGCGGGAGGGCCACGATAGATACGCAGTATTTT.

About this clonotype: A much larger clonotype is one base distant, so this may be a read error. The chain has TRBV5-3 and TRBJ1-2; D is undetermined. TRBV5-3 is sorted into the ORF group, with uncertain function. This CDR3 comprises 18 residues. The DNA of the CDR3 is TGTGCCCAGCAAAAGGAGGGTGGCGTCATCAGCTCTAACTATGGCCACACCTTC. This translates into CAQQKEGGVISSNYGHTF.

Details on this clonotype: A read error may explain this, as a much larger clone is one base away. The conserved phenylalanine or tryptophan is not found at the CDR3 terminus, so this likely reflects a read error. V gene TRBV12-3 or TRBV12-4 combines with J gene TRBJ1-5; no firm D call. This CDR3 contains 14 residues. V dropped 3 bases and J dropped 7 bases, with 13 bases sitting between them. The CDR3: CASSFVGSVQPQHL. CDR3 sequence (DNA): TGTGCCAGCAGTTTTGTGGGGAGCGTGCAGCCCCAGCATCTT.

Concerning this clonotype itself: This may be a read error, as it is one base from a much larger clone. This rearrangement joins TRBV12-3 or TRBV12-4 to TRBJ1-2; no clear D gene. The ends were cut back, 2 bases at V and 2 bases at J, with 15 bases in the middle. CDR3 length: 16 amino acids. CDR3: CASSLLVRAQNYGYTF. The CDR3 nucleotides are TGTGCCAGCAGTTTATTGGTGAGGGCGCAAAACTATGGCTACACCTTC.

The sample holds a few counts of this clonotype. J is TRBJ2-2 and V is TRBV12-3 or TRBV12-4; possibly TRBD1 for D (6 bases). The CDR3 is 16 residues long. The V end was cut by 5 bases, the J end by 4 bases, with 17 bases between. In DNA, the CDR3 is TGTGCCAGCAGTCCAACCGGGACATTGAGCACCGGGGAGCTGTTTTTT. Its protein product is CASSPTGTLSTGELFF.

This clonotype was detected a few times. The rearrangement links TRBV7-9 to TRBJ2-6, with D perhaps TRBD1 (6 bases). Germline V gene data show CDR1 as SEHNR and CDR2 as FQNEAQ (reference sequence). The CDR3 runs to 20 residues. With 5 bases removed from V and 0 bases from J, the gap between germline ends came to 23 bases. DNA for the CDR3: TGTGCCAGCAGCCCCGCCATCGGGACACCACCGAACTCTGGGGCCAACGTCCTGACTTTC. It yields the protein CASSPAIGTPPNSGANVLTF.

This clonotype was seen repeatedly, ten times or more. The chain uses TRBV7-9 and TRBJ1-4; 7 bases are a match to TRBD1. V lost 5 bases, J lost 5 bases, and 11 bases stayed unmatched. This CDR3 region has 16 residues. Per germline, CDR1 SEHNR and CDR2 FQNEAQ (reference sequence). The CDR3: CASSTNRDSTNEKLFF. CDR3 in DNA: TGTGCCAGCAGCACTAACCGGGACAGCACAAATGAAAAACTGTTTTTT.

This clonotype was detected ten times or more. The J gene is TRBJ2-7, the V gene TRBV29-1; 9 bases match TRBD1. The V segment lost 4 bases and the J segment 4 bases; nucleotides outside the gene matches: 5. In germline, CDR1 is SQVTM, CDR2 ANQGSEA. The CDR3 is made up of 13 amino acids. The CDR3 sequence: CSVVRTGDYEQYF. CDR3 nucleotide sequence: TGCAGCGTTGTTCGGACAGGGGATTACGAGCAGTACTTC.

In its sample, this clonotype was seen many times. The CDR3 sequence: CASSEENRPTPFTDTQYF. CDR3 coding DNA: TGTGCCAGCAGCGAGGAAAACCGACCAACTCCGTTCACAGATACGCAGTATTTT. The chain employs TRBV9 and TRBJ2-3; D unclear. The V end lost 3 bases, the J end lost 2 bases, and 22 bases lay between the germline ends. This CDR3 is 18 amino acids long. The germline V gene has CDR1 SGDLS and CDR2 YYNGEE. Complete variable domain (other parts from reference TRBV9 and TRBJ2-3): DSGVTQTPKHLITATGQRVTLRCSPRSGDLSVYWYQQSLDQGLQFLIQYYNGEERAKGNILERFSAQQFPDLHSELNLSSLELGDSALYFCASSEENRPTPFTDTQYFGPGTRLTVL.

This clonotype was seen many times. The chain uses TRBV6-2 or TRBV6-3 and TRBJ2-7, with D possibly called TRBD1 or TRBD2 (5 bases each). The CDR3 is made up of 13 amino acids. Trimming took off 6 bases at V and 1 base at J, with 10 bases between the two ends. From germline, CDR1 is MNHEY and CDR2 SVGEGT. CDR3 bases: TGTGCCAGCAGCTACGGGGCGTCCTACGAGCAGTACTTC. It is translated as CASSYGASYEQYF.

The V gene is TRBV7-9, the J gene TRBJ2-5; tentative D call: TRBD1 (7 bases). Trimming removed 0 bases from V and 3 bases from J, with 14 bases in between. The CDR3 runs to 16 residues. Germline V gene data show CDR1 as SEHNR and CDR2 as FQNEAQ (reference sequence). Here the CDR3 DNA reads TGTGCCAGCAGCTTAGCCGGTGACAGGGAGGAAGAGACCCAGTACTTC. This translates into CASSLAGDREEETQYF. Looking up the rest from reference TRBV7-9 and TRBJ2-5 gives the full variable domain: DTGVSQNPRHKITKRGQNVTFRCDPISEHNRLYWYRQTLGQGPEFLTYFQNEAQLEKSRLLSDRFSAERPKGSFSTLEIQRTEQGDSAMYLCASSLAGDREEETQYFGPGTRLLVL.

The chain is built from TRBV20-1 and TRBJ2-7; 8 nucleotides match TRBD1. V gave up 4 bases and J gave up 2 bases; unmatched junction bases: 10. Germline V CDR1 and CDR2: DFQATT, SNEGSKA (reference sequence). CDR3 length: 15 amino acids. The CDR3 sequence: CSATPPGTGTYEQYF. As DNA, the CDR3 is TGCAGTGCTACCCCCCCCGGGACAGGAACCTACGAGCAGTACTTC.

This clonotype has more than one count but fewer than ten. V is TRBV6-2 or TRBV6-3 and J is TRBJ2-7; D unclear. From germline, CDR1 is MNHEY and CDR2 SVGEGT. Trimming stripped 6 bases from V and 3 bases from J, with 9 bases between. The length of the CDR3 is 12 residues. This chain's CDR3 is CASSHRYYEQYF. DNA for the CDR3: TGTGCCAGCAGCCACCGGTACTACGAGCAGTACTTC.

Worth noting for this clonotype: A clone one base away is much larger, so this may be a read error. J is TRBJ2-7 and V is TRBV25-1, with D unclear. The CDR3 loop spans 15 amino acids. Germline-derived CDR1 and CDR2 are MGHDK and SYGVNS. In DNA, the CDR3 is TGTGCCGGCAGTGACAAATCGCCCCAAGGGAAACGGCAGTACTTC. As protein: CAGSDKSPQGKRQYF.

This clonotype was seen only a few times. The chain employs TRBV28 and TRBJ2-7; D not resolved. V was clipped by 2 bases and J by 0 bases, with 14 bases between them. Germline-derived CDR1 and CDR2 are MDHEN and SYDVKM. The CDR3 covers 16 residues. The CDR3 DNA is TGTGCCAGCAGTTTAGCGTTGTTCGCGAGCTCCTACGAGCAGTACTTC. Amino acid sequence: CASSLALFASSYEQYF.

CDR3 sequence (DNA): TGCGCCAGCAGCCAATCAATCACAGCTAACACTGAAGCTTTCTTT. This codes for CASSQSITANTEAFF. The chain is built from TRBV4-3 and TRBJ1-1; D is undetermined. The CDR3 is made up of 15 amino acids. The germline V and J ends were trimmed by 2 bases and 2 bases, with 12 bases remaining between them. The V gene's germline CDR1 is LGHNA and CDR2 YSLEER.

The chain has TRBV30 and TRBJ2-7, with 7 bases that match TRBD1. This CDR3 region has 14 residues. The germline gives CDR1 GTSNPN, CDR2 SVGIG (reference sequence). The V and J ends lost 0 bases and 4 bases, in that order; junction bases with no gene match: 6. The CDR3 here is CAWSVNRGSYEQYF. The DNA of the CDR3 is TGTGCCTGGAGTGTAAACAGGGGCTCTTACGAGCAGTACTTC.

This clonotype was observed many times. The rearrangement joins TRBV5-6 to TRBJ1-1, with D hard to call. CDR1 SGHDT and CDR2 YYEEEE come from the germline V gene. The CDR3 has 13 residues. V shed 4 bases and J shed 0 bases, with 7 bases lying between them. CDR3 region: CASSRLLNTEAFF. In DNA form, the CDR3 reads TGTGCCAGCAGCCGCCTCTTGAACACTGAAGCTTTCTTT.